The 18 T cell receptor beta chains below come from one sample, sequenced in a study of shared clonotypes between healthy human individuals. The table came from immunoSEQ multiplex PCR; TCRdb's copy has only in-frame clones and leaves some out. The sample shows approximately 100,000 clones, about 70% of them seen only once. Material: memory CD8+ T cells sorted from blood. The subset: CD45RO+ cells pooled with CCR7-negative TemRA cells. All receptors derive from a woman in her twenties or thirties in good health.

The genes are TRBV5-1 and TRBJ2-7; 12 nucleotides align to TRBD1. CDR3 length: 16 residues. CDR1 SGHRS and CDR2 YFSETQ come from the germline V gene. Unmatched junction bases numbered 6, after V lost 1 base and J lost 4 bases. This chain's CDR3 is CASSLLPGQGAYEQYF. The CDR3 DNA is TGCGCCAGCAGCTTGTTACCGGGACAGGGGGCGTACGAGCAGTACTTC.

The DNA of the CDR3 is TGTGCCAGCACGCCGGACTCACGTAACTATGGCTACACCTTC. Translated: CASTPDSRNYGYTF. The chain uses TRBV6-5 and TRBJ1-2; D not resolved. The V end was cut by 7 bases, the J end by 1 base, with 13 bases between. Germline V CDR1 and CDR2: MNHEY, SVGAGI. There are 14 residues in the CDR3.

A single count supports this clone. The chain employs TRBV27 and TRBJ2-1; the match to TRBD2 covers 12 bases. Germline trimming cut 7 bases from V and 9 bases from J; bases unmatched to any gene: 10. The CDR3 has 15 residues. From germline, CDR1 is MNHEY and CDR2 SMNVEV (reference sequence). The CDR3 region is CASTSLAGGGGEQFF. DNA for the CDR3: TGTGCCAGCACCTCACTAGCGGGAGGAGGTGGTGAGCAGTTCTTC.

This clone came up a few times. The chain recombines TRBV2 with TRBJ1-1; no clear D gene. Germline CDR1 SNHLY, CDR2 FYNNEI. This CDR3 spans 14 amino acids. V was shortened by 6 bases and J by 0 bases, with 11 bases between the two germline ends. CDR3 sequence: CASSPAWLNTEAFF. DNA of the CDR3: TGTGCCAGCAGCCCCGCCTGGCTGAACACTGAAGCTTTCTTT.

V gene TRBV19 combines with J gene TRBJ1-1; possible D gene TRBD1, 5 bases. CDR1 and CDR2 (germline): LNHDA, SQIVND (reference sequence). This CDR3 has 15 amino acids. V was pared by 2 bases and J by 1 base, with 11 bases between. The CDR3 DNA reads TGTGCCAGTAGTATAATCGGGGACGGGAACACTGAAGCTTTCTTT. Its protein is CASSIIGDGNTEAFF.

This sequence joins TRBV4-1 and TRBJ1-4, with D unresolved. CDR1 and CDR2 from the germline V gene are MGHRA and YSYEKL. With 5 bases removed from V and 10 bases from J, the gap between germline ends came to 20 bases. The CDR3 covers 15 residues. CDR3 in DNA: TGCGCCAGCAGCGTAGGGATGACTGTTCCGGGAAAACTGTTTTTT. Translating it yields CASSVGMTVPGKLFF.

The chain has TRBV2 and TRBJ1-3, with a tentative D call TRBD1 (5 bases). Germline CDR1 SNHLY, CDR2 FYNNEI. CDR3 size: 16 residues. Trimming removed 4 bases at V and 1 base at J, with 14 bases between. The CDR3 spells CASSGGDIRSGNTIYF. CDR3 in DNA: TGTGCCAGCAGTGGAGGGGATATTCGATCTGGAAACACCATATATTTT. The full variable domain, in which reference TRBV2 and TRBJ1-3 provide the parts outside the CDR3, is EPEVTQTPSHQVTQMGQEVILRCVPISNHLYFYWYRQILGQKVEFLVSFYNNEISEKSEIFDDQFSVERPDGSNFTLKIRSTKLEDSAMYFCASSGGDIRSGNTIYFGEGSWLTVV.

This clone is a singleton in its sample. The chain is built from TRBV5-1 and TRBJ1-4; D gene uncertain. Germline V gene data show CDR1 as SGHRS and CDR2 as YFSETQ. V was shortened by 4 bases and J by 0 bases, with 10 bases between the two germline ends. The CDR3 consists of 15 residues. DNA of the CDR3: TGCGCCAGCAGCCCCAAGCCTGCAACTAATGAAAAACTGTTTTTT. It yields the protein CASSPKPATNEKLFF.

The chain couples TRBV13 to TRBJ2-7; D not resolved. CDR1 is PRHDT, CDR2 FYEKMQ, per germline (reference sequence). CDR3 size: 13 residues. Trimming removed 6 bases from V and 6 bases from J, with 15 bases in between. The CDR3 region has the DNA TGTGCCAGCAGTTACGGCCTCTTTGGCGAGCAGTACTTC. As protein: CASSYGLFGEQYF. The full variable domain, rest sourced from reference TRBV13 and TRBJ2-7, is AAGVIQSPRHLIKEKRETATLKCYPIPRHDTVYWYQQGPGQDPQFLISFYEKMQSDKGSIPDRFSAQQFSDYHSELNMSSLELGDSALYFCASSYGLFGEQYFGPGTRLTVT.

The rearrangement joins TRBV7-9 to TRBJ1-1; D is perhaps TRBD1 (6 bases). This CDR3 is 16 amino acids long. The germline V gene has CDR1 SEHNR and CDR2 FQNEAQ (reference sequence). The germline V and J ends were trimmed by 5 bases and 5 bases, with 21 bases remaining between them. The CDR3 region is CASSPFGGRRRTEAFF. The CDR3 DNA reads TGTGCCAGCAGCCCGTTCGGGGGGCGACGCAGGACTGAAGCTTTCTTT.

The V call is TRBV29-1, the J call TRBJ2-7; D perhaps matches TRBD1 (5 bases). V lost 7 bases and J 1 base, leaving 17 bases between the germline ends. Germline V gene sequence: CDR1 SQVTM, CDR2 ANQGSEA. The CDR3 extends over 14 amino acids. The CDR3 DNA reads as TGCAGCGGCGTCCTAGGGGCGCCGTCCTACGAGCAGTACTTC. It is translated as CSGVLGAPSYEQYF.

V and J are TRBV6-6 and TRBJ1-1, with D uncertain. V shed 0 bases and J shed 2 bases, with 4 bases lying between them. Germline V gives CDR1 MNHNY, CDR2 SVGAGI (reference sequence). This CDR3 contains 13 residues. CDR3 sequence (DNA): TGTGCCAGCAGTTACTCGGCTAACACTGAAGCTTTCTTT. This gives the protein CASSYSANTEAFF.

Concerning this clone itself: It differs at one base from a far larger clone, so likely a read error. The genes are TRBV4-1 and TRBJ2-1; 7 bases are shared with TRBD2. The CDR3 runs 16 residues. Germline V gene data show CDR1 as MGHRA and CDR2 as YSYEKL. The CDR3 DNA reads TGCGCCAACAGCCAAGATTTCGGGAGGTACGGATATGAGCAGTTCTTC. Translation gives CANSQDFGRYGYEQFF.

This sequence joins TRBV27 and TRBJ2-1; 10 positions agree with TRBD2. V lost 0 bases and J lost 7; bases outside the gene matches: 21. Germline V gene lookup returns CDR1 MNHEY and CDR2 SMNVEV (reference sequence). This CDR3 is built from 21 residues. The CDR3 DNA reads TGTGCCAGCAGTTTATCTGTCGAGCTAGCGGGAGTGGGGGCCGACGAGAATGAGCAGTTCTTC. Its translation is CASSLSVELAGVGADENEQFF.

This rearrangement joins TRBV5-1 to TRBJ2-7; D ambiguous. The V end lost 4 bases, the J end lost 0 bases, and 20 bases lay between the germline ends. The length of the CDR3 is 17 residues. Germline assignment: CDR1 SGHRS and CDR2 YFSETQ. The CDR3 sequence: CASSSHPQPYSSYEQYF. The DNA of the CDR3 is TGCGCCAGCAGCAGCCACCCTCAGCCGTACTCCTCCTACGAGCAGTACTTC.

The gene calls are TRBV19 and TRBJ1-5; D unclear. CDR1 is LNHDA, CDR2 SQIVND, per germline (reference sequence). The ends were cut back, 3 bases at V and 4 bases at J, with 10 bases in the middle. The length of the CDR3 is 14 residues. The CDR3 reads CASSIWTGNQPQHF. The CDR3 nucleotides are TGTGCCAGTAGTATTTGGACGGGAAATCAGCCCCAGCATTTT. Full variable domain (missing parts from reference TRBV19 and TRBJ1-5): DGGITQSPKYLFRKEGQNVTLSCEQNLNHDAMYWYRQDPGQGLRLIYYSQIVNDFQKGDIAEGYSVSREKKESFPLTVTSAQKNPTAFYLCASSIWTGNQPQHFGDGTRLSIL.

This clone has a handful of counts. This sample also contains other DNA sequences that code for the same CDR3. Written as DNA, the CDR3 is TGTGCCAGCAGCACCTACGAGCAGTACTTC. The encoded protein is CASSTYEQYF. V is TRBV11-2 and J is TRBJ2-7; no definite D call. Germline V CDR1 and CDR2: SGHAT, FQNNGV. The CDR3 covers 10 residues. Between the trimmed V and J ends, which lost 5 bases and 2 bases, there was a span of 1 base.

Concerning this clone itself: This likely stems from a read error, as it lies one base from a far larger clone. This chain uses TRBV2 with TRBJ2-7; TRBD2 matches 10 bases. Trimming took 1 base from V and 1 from J; bases not matched to a gene: 1. The germline V gene encodes CDR1 SNHLY and CDR2 FYNNEI. CDR3 length equals 15 residues. Written as DNA, the CDR3 is TGTGCCAGCAGTGAAGGAGCGGGAGGGTCCTACGAGCAGTACTTC. It encodes CASSEGAGGSYEQYF.